The next 32 T cell receptor beta chains were all read from a single sample in a study of T cell responses to AZD1222 COVID-19 vaccine. Profiling relied on immunoSEQ multiplex PCR, and the TCRdb table lists in-frame clones only, not all of them. The table includes over 110,000 clones, roughly 91% detected once. The sequencing here drew on peripheral blood, taken on day 0 of AZD1222 vaccination. The receptors were sampled from an adult in good health.

J is TRBJ2-7 and V is TRBV27, with D possibly being TRBD2 (7 bases). Trimming took off 5 bases at V and 4 bases at J, with 12 bases between the two ends. The CDR3 length is 13 residues. Germline CDR1 reads MNHEY; CDR2 reads SMNVEV (reference sequence). DNA of the CDR3: TGTGCCAGCAGTCCTGGGGGGGCTTACGAGCAGTACTTC. Protein product: CASSPGGAYEQYF.

The V call is TRBV3-1 (or the pseudogene TRBV3-2), the J call TRBJ1-2, with 7 bases that match TRBD1. Germline trimming cut 0 bases from V and 8 bases from J; bases unmatched to any gene: 3. Germline assignment: CDR1 LGHDT and CDR2 YNNKEL (reference sequence). The CDR3 covers 13 residues. CDR3 nucleotide sequence: TGTGCCAGCAGCCAAGAGACAGGGAACGGCTACACCTTC. Translation gives CASSQETGNGYTF.

The chain joins TRBV2 to TRBJ1-5; D gene uncertain. With 7 bases removed from V and 0 bases from J, the gap between germline ends came to 19 bases. The CDR3 consists of 17 residues. CDR1 SNHLY and CDR2 FYNNEI come from the germline V gene. The CDR3 DNA reads as TGTGCCAGCACTATGACGACAAGAGGGTATAGCAATCAGCCCCAGCATTTT. It specifies CASTMTTRGYSNQPQHF.

J is TRBJ2-2 and V is TRBV24-1; maybe TRBD2 (5 bases). Between the trimmed V and J ends, which lost 5 bases and 8 bases, there was a span of 11 bases. Germline V lookup: CDR1 KGHDR, CDR2 SFDVKD. The CDR3 covers 13 residues. The CDR3 region has the DNA TGTGCCACCAGTGGAGGGCCCCGAGGGGAGCTGTTTTTT. The encoded protein is CATSGGPRGELFF.

The chain combines TRBV7-2 with TRBJ1-5; TRBD1 matches at 7 bases. CDR1 and CDR2 (germline): SGHTA, FQGNSA. With 4 bases clipped from V and 0 bases from J, the junction kept 6 bases outside the gene matches. CDR3 size: 16 residues. The CDR3 loop is CASSSGTDLSNQPQHF. DNA for the CDR3: TGTGCCAGCAGCTCAGGGACAGACCTTAGCAATCAGCCCCAGCATTTT.

The chain combines TRBV29-1 with TRBJ2-5; 11 bases agree with TRBD2. Trimming at V came to 4 bases and at J to 10 bases, leaving 5 bases not matched to a gene. Germline V lookup: CDR1 SQVTM, CDR2 ANQGSEA. The CDR3 runs to 12 residues. In nucleotides, the CDR3 is TGCAGCGTTGGGCTAGCGGGGGGCGACCAGTACTTC. It codes for CSVGLAGGDQYF. Together with reference TRBV29-1 and TRBJ2-5, the CDR3 gives the full variable domain: SAVISQKPSRDICQRGTSLTIQCQVDSQVTMMFWYRQQPGQSLTLIATANQGSEATYESGFVIDKFPISRPNLTFSTLTVSNMSPEDSSIYLCSVGLAGGDQYFGPGTRLLVL.

This chain links TRBV5-1 with TRBJ2-4; no clear D. Germline CDR1 reads SGHRS; CDR2 reads YFSETQ. With 6 bases removed from V and 6 bases from J, the gap between germline ends came to 16 bases. The CDR3 loop spans 14 amino acids. CDR3 in DNA: TGCGCCAGCACCCCCGGTTCGGCTATAAACATTCAGTACTTC. Translated, it gives CASTPGSAINIQYF.

This chain links TRBV10-1 with TRBJ1-2, with 10 nucleotides matching TRBD1. J lost 6 bases, V lost 5 bases, and 3 bases had no gene match. In germline, CDR1 is WNHNN, CDR2 SYGVQD (reference sequence). The CDR3 is 13 residues long. The CDR3 loop reads CASSPGTGDGYTF. The DNA of the CDR3 is TGCGCCAGCAGTCCCGGGACAGGGGATGGCTACACCTTC.

The chain employs TRBV28 and TRBJ1-2; D uncertain. CDR3 length equals 13 residues. The V end lost 5 bases, the J end lost 4 bases, and 11 bases lay between the germline ends. Germline CDR1 is MDHEN and CDR2 is SYDVKM. In nucleotides, the CDR3 is TGTGCCAGCAGTGCCAGCGACTTCTATGGCTACACCTTC. Translation gives CASSASDFYGYTF.

The V gene is TRBV7-2, the J gene TRBJ2-5; D is possibly TRBD2 (7 bases). This CDR3 spans 15 amino acids. Looked up from germline, CDR1 is SGHTA and CDR2 is FQGNSA. The V end was cut by 1 base, the J end by 4 bases, with 13 bases between. The CDR3, as DNA: TGTGCCAGCAGCTTAGGAGGGGGGGGAGGAGAGACCCAGTACTTC. Translated, it gives CASSLGGGGGETQYF.

V and J are TRBV6-5 and TRBJ2-7, with TRBD2 matching over 7 bases. The CDR3 has 14 residues. Losses at the gene ends were 6 bases for V and 2 bases for J; bases not matched to a gene: 7. CDR1 and CDR2 (germline): MNHEY, SVGAGI. CDR3 in amino acids: CASRGAGLTYEQYF. The CDR3 DNA follows: TGTGCCAGCAGAGGAGCGGGGTTAACCTACGAGCAGTACTTC.

The chain is built from TRBV29-1 and TRBJ2-5; D remains unclear. This CDR3 has 10 amino acids. CDR1 is SQVTM and CDR2 is ANQGSEA in the germline V gene. The V gene lost 4 bases and the J gene lost 5 bases, with 5 bases spanning the gap. CDR3 region: CSVAFETQYF. The CDR3 DNA reads TGCAGCGTTGCATTTGAGACCCAGTACTTC.

The V call is TRBV4-1, the J call TRBJ1-3; D unresolved. The germline V gene has CDR1 MGHRA and CDR2 YSYEKL. Trimming took off 1 base at V and 2 bases at J, with 15 bases between the two ends. The CDR3 sequence is 17 residues long. The CDR3 DNA sequence: TGCGCCAGCAGCCAAGTAGAGGGTAGAATCGCTGGAAACACCATATATTTT. Its translation: CASSQVEGRIAGNTIYF.

V usage is TRBV7-2 and J usage is TRBJ2-7; D gene unclear. The CDR3 totals 13 residues. Per the germline V gene, CDR1 is SGHTA and CDR2 is FQGNSA. Trimming shortened V by 0 bases and J by 5 bases, and 8 bases separated the two germline ends. The CDR3 coding sequence is TGTGCCAGCAGCTTAGCTTCCGGGCACGAGCAGTACTTC. This gives the protein CASSLASGHEQYF.

CDR3 coding DNA: TGTGCCAGCAGTTTGCGAGGGGGCACTGAAGCTTTCTTT. It specifies CASSLRGGTEAFF. The chain combines TRBV12-3 or TRBV12-4 with TRBJ1-1, with D tentatively TRBD1 (6 bases). The CDR3 extends over 13 amino acids. V lost 3 bases and J 4 bases, leaving 9 bases between the germline ends.

This clone was recorded a few times. The chain couples TRBV18 to TRBJ2-3; 9 nucleotides line up with TRBD2. V trimming: 1 base; J trimming: 0 bases; junction bases outside the gene matches: 11. Germline CDR1 is KGHSH and CDR2 is LQKENI. The CDR3 spans 19 residues. In nucleotides, the CDR3 is TGTGCCAGCTCACCACGATCAGCGGGAGGTTTCCCTAGCACAGATACGCAGTATTTT. Translating gives CASSPRSAGGFPSTDTQYF.

The chain links TRBV6-5 to TRBJ2-7; D assignment may be TRBD1 or TRBD2 (6 bases each). Germline CDR1 MNHEY, CDR2 SVGAGI. The CDR3 is 14 residues long. V lost 7 bases to trimming and J lost 2 bases, with 15 bases between them. Written as DNA, the CDR3 is TGTGCCAGCACCGTGGGGGGCGGAACCTACGAGCAGTACTTC. This sequence encodes CASTVGGGTYEQYF.

The CDR3 DNA reads TGTGCCAGCAGCTTACCAAGGACAGGCTATAAGAGGAGAACTAATGAAAAACTGTTTTTT. Its translation is CASSLPRTGYKRRTNEKLFF. The V gene is TRBV11-3, the J gene TRBJ1-4; 7 bases align to TRBD1. The V and J ends lost 2 bases and 1 base, in that order; junction bases with no gene match: 16. This CDR3 is 20 amino acids long. Germline CDR1 and CDR2: SGHNT and YENEEA.

The rearrangement uses TRBV6-5 and TRBJ2-2; no reliable D call. The CDR3 loop spans 14 amino acids. Germline CDR1 MNHEY, CDR2 SVGAGI. V lost 6 bases to trimming and J lost 5 bases, with 13 bases between them. In DNA form, the CDR3 reads TGTGCCAGCAGGTCCGAAGTAACAACCGGGGAGCTGTTTTTT. This translates into CASRSEVTTGELFF.

The J gene is TRBJ2-5, the V gene TRBV5-6, with 7 bases lining up with TRBD2. With V trimmed by 6 bases and J by 7 bases, 9 bases remained unmatched. The CDR3 extends over 13 amino acids. Germline V lookup: CDR1 SGHDT, CDR2 YYEEEE. This CDR3 reads CASTGAWEGTQYF. The CDR3, as DNA: TGTGCCAGCACCGGCGCCTGGGAGGGGACCCAGTACTTC.

The chain recombines TRBV6-5 with TRBJ1-1; 8 bases map to TRBD1. Germline V CDR1 and CDR2: MNHEY, SVGAGI. The length of the CDR3 is 13 residues. After removal of 7 bases from V and 8 bases from J, the junction contained 9 bases not matched to a gene. For the CDR3, the DNA is TGTGCCAGCACCAGGGACAGGTGGGGCGAAGCTTTCTTT. It yields the protein CASTRDRWGEAFF.

V gene TRBV9 combines with J gene TRBJ1-3, with D possibly being TRBD1 (5 bases). The CDR3 loop spans 15 amino acids. Germline CDR1 reads SGDLS; CDR2 reads YYNGEE. Trimming left V 0 bases short and J 3 bases short, with 10 bases between. CDR3 sequence: CASSVVLGLGNTIYF. The CDR3 DNA reads as TGTGCCAGCAGCGTAGTTTTGGGGCTTGGAAACACCATATATTTT.

The chain links TRBV6-5 to TRBJ1-6, with unresolved D. Trimming pared 7 bases from V and 4 bases from J, leaving 14 bases between. Germline V lookup: CDR1 MNHEY, CDR2 SVGAGI. The length of the CDR3 is 15 residues. The CDR3 protein is CASNGVGTYNSPLHF. CDR3 DNA: TGTGCCAGCAACGGGGTGGGAACTTATAATTCACCCCTCCACTTT.

This chain links TRBV4-1 with TRBJ2-3; D is undetermined. Germline CDR1 is MGHRA and CDR2 is YSYEKL. The CDR3 has 17 residues. Trimming left V 0 bases short and J 2 bases short, with 15 bases between. The CDR3 is CASSQDEAAPVTDTQYF. Written as DNA, the CDR3 is TGCGCCAGCAGCCAAGACGAGGCGGCCCCCGTCACAGATACGCAGTATTTT.

V usage is TRBV7-8 and J usage is TRBJ2-6, with 7 positions matching TRBD1. From germline, CDR1 is SGHVS and CDR2 FQNEAQ. J was trimmed by 0 bases and V by 5 bases; bases with no gene match: 10. The CDR3 sequence is 18 residues long. The CDR3 region is CASSPKTGSYSGANVLTF. Written as DNA, the CDR3 is TGTGCCAGCAGCCCCAAGACAGGGTCTTACTCTGGGGCCAACGTCCTGACTTTC.

The chain uses TRBV20-1 and TRBJ2-5; the D gene could be TRBD1 or TRBD2 (5 bases each). CDR3 size: 12 residues. CDR1 is DFQATT and CDR2 is SNEGSKA in the germline V gene (reference sequence). Trimming stripped 3 bases from V and 3 bases from J, with 8 bases between. CDR3 DNA sequence: TGCAGTGCTAGTAGGGGAGAAGAGACCCAGTACTTC. Amino acid sequence: CSASRGEETQYF.

The J gene is TRBJ1-2, the V gene TRBV2, with 9 bases that match TRBD1. Germline CDR1 reads SNHLY; CDR2 reads FYNNEI. The CDR3 loop spans 13 amino acids. V lost 6 bases and J lost 4; bases outside the gene matches: 3. CDR3 sequence: CASSDRGIYGYTF. CDR3 nucleotides: TGTGCCAGCAGCGACAGGGGGATCTATGGCTACACCTTC.

J is TRBJ2-3 and V is TRBV10-1; maybe TRBD1 (6 bases). The CDR3 contains 13 residues. Germline V gives CDR1 WNHNN, CDR2 SYGVQD (reference sequence). V was pared by 3 bases and J by 7 bases, with 11 bases between. The CDR3 DNA is TGCGCCAGCAGTGATCCTGGGGGCCATACGCAGTATTTT. Its translation is CASSDPGGHTQYF.

The V call is TRBV4-2, the J call TRBJ2-5, with 8 bases lining up with TRBD2. CDR1 is LGHNA and CDR2 is YNFKEQ in the germline V gene. J was trimmed by 4 bases and V by 1 base; bases with no gene match: 5. The CDR3 is 15 amino acids. The CDR3 loop is CASSQVQAGAETQYF. Written as DNA, the CDR3 is TGTGCCAGCAGCCAAGTTCAAGCGGGGGCAGAGACCCAGTACTTC.

This clone was observed a single time. The V call is TRBV7-6, the J call TRBJ2-3; the D gene is possibly TRBD2 (6 bases). This CDR3 is 16 amino acids long. V lost 1 base to trimming and J lost 0 bases, with 11 bases between them. Germline V gene sequence: CDR1 SGHVS, CDR2 FNYEAQ. The CDR3 here is CASSLVAGSSTDTQYF. CDR3 DNA: TGTGCCAGCAGCTTAGTTGCCGGGAGTAGCACAGATACGCAGTATTTT.

The rearrangement links TRBV7-2 to TRBJ2-5, with D perhaps being TRBD1 or TRBD2 (5 bases each). Germline CDR1 reads SGHTA; CDR2 reads FQGNSA. Trimming shortened V by 3 bases and J by 5 bases, and 16 bases separated the two germline ends. The CDR3 covers 15 residues. The CDR3 loop is CASSFPGTPLETQYF. Written as DNA, the CDR3 is TGTGCCAGCAGCTTTCCCGGGACCCCCTTGGAGACCCAGTACTTC.

The chain joins TRBV6-1 to TRBJ1-4; D is undetermined. Germline V CDR1 and CDR2: MNHNS, SASEGT. Trimming removed 7 bases at V and 8 bases at J, with 8 bases between. The CDR3 sequence is 11 residues long. In DNA form, the CDR3 reads TGTGCCAGCACCGGACGGGAAAAACTGTTTTTT. This codes for CASTGREKLFF.